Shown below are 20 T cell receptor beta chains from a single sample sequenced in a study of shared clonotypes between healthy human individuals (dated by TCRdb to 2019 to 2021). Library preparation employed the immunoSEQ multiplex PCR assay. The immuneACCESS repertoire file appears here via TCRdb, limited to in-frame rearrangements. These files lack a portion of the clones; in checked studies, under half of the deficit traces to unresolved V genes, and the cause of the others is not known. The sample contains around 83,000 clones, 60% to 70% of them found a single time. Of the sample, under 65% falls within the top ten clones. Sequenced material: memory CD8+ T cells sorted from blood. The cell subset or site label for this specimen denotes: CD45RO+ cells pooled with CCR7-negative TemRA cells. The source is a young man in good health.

The CDR3 sequence: CASMREAGGYVETQYF. DNA for the CDR3: TGCGCCAGCATGCGAGAAGCAGGGGGCTACGTAGAGACCCAGTACTTC. The V call is TRBV5-1, the J call TRBJ2-5, with 8 bases fitting TRBD1. Germline values: CDR1 SGHRS, CDR2 YFSETQ. J lost 4 bases, V lost 6 bases, and 14 bases had no gene match. This CDR3 spans 16 amino acids. The complete variable domain, with remaining parts taken from reference TRBV5-1 and TRBJ2-5, reads KAGVTQTPRYLIKTRGQQVTLSCSPISGHRSVSWYQQTPGQGLQFLFEYFSETQRNKGNFPGRFSGRQFSNSRSEMNVSTLELGDSALYLCASMREAGGYVETQYFGPGTRLLVL.

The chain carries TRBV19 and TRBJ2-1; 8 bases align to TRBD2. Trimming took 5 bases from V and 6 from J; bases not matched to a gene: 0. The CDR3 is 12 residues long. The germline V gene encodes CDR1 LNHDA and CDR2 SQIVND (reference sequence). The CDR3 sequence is CASSRGGNEQFF. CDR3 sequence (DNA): TGTGCCAGTAGTCGGGGGGGCAATGAGCAGTTCTTC.

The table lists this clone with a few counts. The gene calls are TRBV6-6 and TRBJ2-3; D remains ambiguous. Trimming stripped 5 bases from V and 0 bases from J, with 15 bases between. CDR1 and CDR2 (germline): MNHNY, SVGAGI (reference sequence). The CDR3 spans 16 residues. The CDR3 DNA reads TGTGCCAGCAGTCCTAACTGGAGTGGGAGCACAGATACGCAGTATTTT. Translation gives CASSPNWSGSTDTQYF.

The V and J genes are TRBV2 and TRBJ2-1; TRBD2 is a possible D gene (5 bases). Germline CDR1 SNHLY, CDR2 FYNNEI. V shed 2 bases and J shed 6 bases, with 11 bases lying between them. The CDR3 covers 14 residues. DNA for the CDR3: TGTGCCAGCAGTGAACTAGCTGGGAGCAATGAGCAGTTCTTC. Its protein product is CASSELAGSNEQFF. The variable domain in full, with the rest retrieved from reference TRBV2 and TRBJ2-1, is EPEVTQTPSHQVTQMGQEVILRCVPISNHLYFYWYRQILGQKVEFLVSFYNNEISEKSEIFDDQFSVERPDGSNFTLKIRSTKLEDSAMYFCASSELAGSNEQFFGPGTRLTVL.

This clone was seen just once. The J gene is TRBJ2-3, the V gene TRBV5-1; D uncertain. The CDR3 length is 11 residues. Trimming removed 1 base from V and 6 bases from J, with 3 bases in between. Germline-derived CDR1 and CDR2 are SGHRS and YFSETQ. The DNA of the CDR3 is TGCGCCAGCAGCTTGATGGATACGCAGTATTTT. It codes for CASSLMDTQYF.

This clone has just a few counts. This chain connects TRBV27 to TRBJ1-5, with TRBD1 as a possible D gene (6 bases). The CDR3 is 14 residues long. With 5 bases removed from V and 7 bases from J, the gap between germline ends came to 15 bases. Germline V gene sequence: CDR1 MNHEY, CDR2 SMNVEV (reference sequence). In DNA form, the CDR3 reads TGTGCCAGCAGTCCCTTTCAGGGGCAGCAGCCCCAGCATTTT. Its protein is CASSPFQGQQPQHF.

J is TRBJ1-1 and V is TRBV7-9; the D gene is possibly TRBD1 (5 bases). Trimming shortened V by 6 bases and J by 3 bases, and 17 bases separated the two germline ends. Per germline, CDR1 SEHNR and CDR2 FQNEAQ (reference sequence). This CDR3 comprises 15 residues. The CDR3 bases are TGTGCCAGCAGGTTACCTGGAGGGGCGGACACTGAAGCTTTCTTT. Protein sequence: CASRLPGGADTEAFF.

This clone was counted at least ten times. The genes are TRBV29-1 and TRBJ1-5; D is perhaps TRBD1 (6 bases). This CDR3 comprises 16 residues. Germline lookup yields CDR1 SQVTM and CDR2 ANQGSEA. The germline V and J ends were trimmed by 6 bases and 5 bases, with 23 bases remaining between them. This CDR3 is CSVGAGANLVYQPQHF. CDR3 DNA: TGCAGCGTAGGGGCAGGGGCGAACCTAGTATATCAGCCCCAGCATTTT.

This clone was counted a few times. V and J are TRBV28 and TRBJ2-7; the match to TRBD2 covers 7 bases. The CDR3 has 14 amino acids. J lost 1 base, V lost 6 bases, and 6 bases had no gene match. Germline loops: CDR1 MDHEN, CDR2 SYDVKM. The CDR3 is CASSLAGWSYEQYF. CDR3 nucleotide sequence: TGTGCCAGCAGCTTAGCGGGTTGGTCCTACGAGCAGTACTTC. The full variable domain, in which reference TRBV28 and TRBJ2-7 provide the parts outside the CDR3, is DVKVTQSSRYLVKRTGEKVFLECVQDMDHENMFWYRQDPGLGLRLIYFSYDVKMKEKGDIPEGYSVSREKKERFSLILESASTNQTSMYLCASSLAGWSYEQYFGPGTRLTVT.

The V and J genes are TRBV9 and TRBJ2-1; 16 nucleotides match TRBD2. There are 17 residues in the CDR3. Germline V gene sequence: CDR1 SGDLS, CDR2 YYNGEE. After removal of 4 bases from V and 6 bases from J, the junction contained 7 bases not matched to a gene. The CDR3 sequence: CASSQGLAGGGINEQFF. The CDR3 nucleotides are TGTGCCAGCAGCCAGGGACTAGCGGGAGGGGGGATCAATGAGCAGTTCTTC. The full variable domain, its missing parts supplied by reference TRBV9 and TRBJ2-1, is DSGVTQTPKHLITATGQRVTLRCSPRSGDLSVYWYQQSLDQGLQFLIQYYNGEERAKGNILERFSAQQFPDLHSELNLSSLELGDSALYFCASSQGLAGGGINEQFFGPGTRLTVL.

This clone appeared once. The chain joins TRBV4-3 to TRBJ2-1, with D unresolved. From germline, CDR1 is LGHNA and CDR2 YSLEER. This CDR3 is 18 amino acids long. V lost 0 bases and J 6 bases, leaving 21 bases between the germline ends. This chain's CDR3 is CASSQDTPFSDAVNEQFF. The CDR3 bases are TGCGCCAGCAGCCAAGATACCCCATTCTCGGATGCGGTCAATGAGCAGTTCTTC.

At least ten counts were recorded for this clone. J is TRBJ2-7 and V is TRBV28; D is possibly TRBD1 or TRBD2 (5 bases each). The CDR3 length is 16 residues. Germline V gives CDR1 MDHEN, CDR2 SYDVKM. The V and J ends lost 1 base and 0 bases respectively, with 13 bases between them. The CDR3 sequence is CASSLFTAGTSYEQYF. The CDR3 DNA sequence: TGTGCCAGCAGTTTATTCACGGCCGGGACCTCCTACGAGCAGTACTTC.

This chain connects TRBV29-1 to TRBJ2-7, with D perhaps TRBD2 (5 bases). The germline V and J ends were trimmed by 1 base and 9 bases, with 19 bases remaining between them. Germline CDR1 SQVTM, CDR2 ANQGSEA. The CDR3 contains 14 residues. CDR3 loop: CSVEGSGVGCGQYF. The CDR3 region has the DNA TGCAGCGTTGAAGGGTCCGGGGTGGGGTGCGGGCAGTACTTC.

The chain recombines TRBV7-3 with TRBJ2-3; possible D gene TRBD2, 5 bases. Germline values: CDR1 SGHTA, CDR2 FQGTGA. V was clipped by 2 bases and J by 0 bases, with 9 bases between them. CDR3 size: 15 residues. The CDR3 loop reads CASSLVGGSTDTQYF. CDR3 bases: TGTGCCAGCAGCTTAGTGGGCGGGAGCACAGATACGCAGTATTTT.

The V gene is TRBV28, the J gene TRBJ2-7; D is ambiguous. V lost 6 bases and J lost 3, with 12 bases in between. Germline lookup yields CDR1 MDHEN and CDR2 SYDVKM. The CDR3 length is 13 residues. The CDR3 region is CASSPSSDYEQYF. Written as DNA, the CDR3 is TGTGCCAGCAGCCCTAGTAGTGACTACGAGCAGTACTTC.

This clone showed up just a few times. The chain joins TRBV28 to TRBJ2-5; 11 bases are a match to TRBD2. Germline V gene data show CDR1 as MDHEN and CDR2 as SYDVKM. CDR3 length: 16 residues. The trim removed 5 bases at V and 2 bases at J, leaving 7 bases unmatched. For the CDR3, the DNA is TGTGCCAGCAGTCCGGCGGGACTAGCGGCTCAAGAGACCCAGTACTTC. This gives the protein CASSPAGLAAQETQYF.

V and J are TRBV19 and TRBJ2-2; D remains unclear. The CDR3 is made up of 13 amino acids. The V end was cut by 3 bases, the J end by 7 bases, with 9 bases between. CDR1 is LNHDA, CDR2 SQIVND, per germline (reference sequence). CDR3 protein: CASSMAEIGELFF. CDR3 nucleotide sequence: TGTGCCAGTAGTATGGCGGAAATCGGGGAGCTGTTTTTT.

CDR3 nucleotides: TGTGCCAGCAGCCCCGGGCAGGGGGGCCCCGGGGAGCAGTTCTTC. Its translation is CASSPGQGGPGEQFF. This rearrangement joins TRBV7-9 to TRBJ2-1; tentatively, D is TRBD1 (7 bases). There are 15 residues in the CDR3. The germline V and J ends were trimmed by 5 bases and 10 bases, with 21 bases remaining between them. Germline V CDR1 and CDR2: SEHNR, FQNEAQ (reference sequence).

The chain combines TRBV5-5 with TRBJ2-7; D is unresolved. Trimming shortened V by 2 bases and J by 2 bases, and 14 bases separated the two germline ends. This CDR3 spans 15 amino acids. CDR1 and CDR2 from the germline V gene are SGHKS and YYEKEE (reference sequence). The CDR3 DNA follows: TGTGCCAGCAGCTTTGACAAAGGCATGACCTACGAGCAGTACTTC. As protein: CASSFDKGMTYEQYF.

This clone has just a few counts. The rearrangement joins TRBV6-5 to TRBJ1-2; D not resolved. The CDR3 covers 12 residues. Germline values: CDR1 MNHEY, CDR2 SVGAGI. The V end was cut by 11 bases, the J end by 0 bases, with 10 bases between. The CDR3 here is CAARATNYGYTF. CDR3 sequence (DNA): TGTGCCGCGCGGGCGACTAACTATGGCTACACCTTC.